Sequencing of this T cell receptor (beta chain) was carried out in a study of identical twins. CDR3 length equals 14 residues. Germline assignment: CDR1 MNHNS and CDR2 SASEGT. Trimming pared 5 bases from V and 5 bases from J, leaving 15 bases between. Template switching (which added a universal primer site) was used, and cDNA carried unique molecular identifiers. TCRdb reanalysed the 5' RACE reads using MiXCR and keeps one entry per CDR3 protein. The data contain 420,000 or so distinct CDR3 sequences, 18% of them singletons. This clonotype was counted at least ten times. What it binds is not known. Findings and limits, study-wide: Conclusions rested on cross-sectional statistics rather than following the same donors. Invariant T cells like MAIT and iNKT could partly confound the zero-insertion analyses.

The specimen sequenced was naive T cells sorted from blood. The origin of this receptor is a middle-aged man in good health. The chain uses TRBV6-1 and TRBJ1-2; D may be TRBD1 (5 bases). The CDR3, as DNA: TGTGCCAGCAGTACCCAGGGACGCGGTTATGGCTACACCTTC. Translation: CASSTQGRGYGYTF.